The sequence of this T cell receptor (beta chain) was determined in a study of blood T cell repertoires in COVID-19. Study at large: Acute-phase and convalescent COVID-19 samples originated in the United States, Italy and Spain. PBMCs, B-cell-depleted T cells, or T cells were the source of the cDNA or gDNA that made up the material.

Clones were sequenced by immunoSEQ multiplex PCR, and TCRdb holds only the in-frame ones, with some missing. The table lists some 150,000 clones, over 65% of them singletons. In this sample, this clone turned up a few times. Germline CDR1 reads DFQATT; CDR2 reads SNEGSKA (reference sequence). The CDR3 spans 11 residues. Trimming took off 2 bases at V and 3 bases at J, with 4 bases between the two ends. The TCR originated in a human donor in a cohort sampled during active COVID-19. The sequenced sample consisted of peripheral blood. This chain links TRBV20-1 with TRBJ1-2, with D unclear. CDR3 nucleotide sequence: TGCAGTGCTAGACAGGACTATGGCTACACCTTC. Its translation: CSARQDYGYTF.